The 7 T cell receptor beta chains given below trace back to one sample, sequenced in a study of shared clonotypes between healthy human individuals. Only in-frame clones appear in the TCRdb table, and some are missing; sequencing was by immunoSEQ multiplex PCR. The top ten hold 0.36% of the sample, which has 2,500,000 or so clones, more than 85% seen once. The sample comprised naive CD4+ T cells from PBMCs. Described subset: CD45RA+ positively selected. All receptors come from a man aged 18 to 35 in good health. Some clones in this sample may be carry-over from other donors' samples.

The rearrangement uses TRBV5-1 and TRBJ2-2; 9 bases agree with TRBD1. The CDR3 contains 16 residues. The trim removed 5 bases at V and 1 base at J, leaving 6 bases unmatched. The germline V gene encodes CDR1 SGHRS and CDR2 YFSETQ. DNA of the CDR3: TGCGCCAGCAGGCCTCCGGGACAGGGGAACACCGGGGAGCTGTTTTTT. It specifies CASRPPGQGNTGELFF.

With regard to this clone: Other DNA sequences of this sample code for an identical CDR3. The rearrangement links TRBV5-1 to TRBJ2-7, with D perhaps assigned TRBD1 or TRBD2 (5 bases each). V was trimmed by 4 bases and J by 5 bases, leaving 16 bases between them. The CDR3 sequence is 14 residues long. The germline CDR1 and CDR2 sequences are SGHRS and YFSETQ. The CDR3 DNA reads as TGCGCCAGCAGCCCCGGGGACCTGGGAAACGAGCAGTACTTC. This encodes CASSPGDLGNEQYF.

As concerns this clone: Relative to the germline gene, one junction end is altered; a read error may explain this. The V and J genes are TRBV29-1 and TRBJ2-5, with D possibly being TRBD1 (5 bases). The CDR3 extends over 11 amino acids. The germline CDR1 and CDR2 sequences are SQVTM and ANQGSEA. The CDR3 here is CSQRQQATQYF. CDR3 nucleotide sequence: TGCAGCCAACGACAGCAAGCGACCCAGTACTTC.

This clone has just one count. CDR3 sequence: CSAAADRGIYNEQFF. Written as DNA, the CDR3 is TGCAGCGCTGCCGCAGACAGGGGGATCTACAATGAGCAGTTCTTC. The chain has TRBV29-1 and TRBJ2-1, with 9 bases identical to TRBD1. Germline V gene data show CDR1 as SQVTM and CDR2 as ANQGSEA. The V gene end was trimmed by 7 bases and the J gene end by 3 bases; junction bases not matched to a gene: 10. This CDR3 is built from 15 residues.

This sequence joins TRBV7-2 and TRBJ1-3; the D gene is possibly TRBD1 (6 bases). Trimming removed 4 bases from V and 4 bases from J, with 11 bases in between. Germline CDR1 and CDR2: SGHTA and FQGNSA. This CDR3 has 14 amino acids. The CDR3 nucleotides are TGTGCCAGCAGCTCACAGGGCCTCGGAAACACCATATATTTT. Amino acids: CASSSQGLGNTIYF.

The chain links TRBV2 to TRBJ2-2; 8 positions match TRBD1. With 5 bases clipped from V and 3 bases from J, the junction kept 5 bases outside the gene matches. CDR1 and CDR2 (germline): SNHLY, FYNNEI. This CDR3 contains 15 residues. The CDR3 here is CASSFETGDTGELFF. The CDR3 region has the DNA TGTGCCAGCAGTTTTGAGACAGGGGACACCGGGGAGCTGTTTTTT.

V and J are TRBV5-1 and TRBJ2-2; 16 bases are shared with TRBD2. Per the germline V gene, CDR1 is SGHRS and CDR2 is YFSETQ. Unmatched junction bases numbered 3, after V lost 6 bases and J lost 4 bases. CDR3 size: 16 residues. The CDR3 nucleotides are TGCGCCAGCAAGGGACTAGCGGGAGGGCCCACCGGGGAGCTGTTTTTT. Translation: CASKGLAGGPTGELFF.